The 27 T cell receptor beta chains presented below share a single source sample, sequenced in a study of blood T cell repertoires in COVID-19 (dated by TCRdb to 2020 to 2022). The library was produced with the immunoSEQ multiplex PCR assay. TCRdb mirrors the immuneACCESS table, restricted to in-frame sequences. Some clones are absent from its copies; in checked studies, under half trace to an unresolved V gene, and the reason for the others is unknown. The table for this sample lists some 490,000 clones; around 85% of them were counted only once. Approximately 8.3% of the sample is taken by the ten largest. Sequenced: PBMCs or T cells enriched from blood (not recorded which). Receptors originate from a woman aged 55-70 years who had recovered from COVID-19.

V and J are TRBV20-1 and TRBJ1-4; TRBD1 might be the D (5 bases). This CDR3 has 11 residues. Germline CDR1 reads DFQATT; CDR2 reads SNEGSKA (reference sequence). Trimming shortened V by 5 bases and J by 12 bases, and 13 bases separated the two germline ends. CDR3 coding DNA: TGCAGTGCTGGGAGGCAGGGACAACTGTTTTTT. It encodes CSAGRQGQLFF.

This rearrangement joins TRBV10-1 to TRBJ1-3; 10 nucleotides line up with TRBD1. Germline-derived CDR1 and CDR2 are WNHNN and SYGVQD (reference sequence). The V gene end was trimmed by 11 bases and the J gene end by 4 bases; junction bases not matched to a gene: 8. The CDR3 runs 14 residues. As DNA, the CDR3 is TGCGCCGGGACAGGGGAGGTAGGAGGAAACACCATATATTTT. Amino acid sequence: CAGTGEVGGNTIYF.

This clone was recorded once. J is TRBJ2-5 and V is TRBV4-2; TRBD2 matches at 15 bases. The germline gives CDR1 LGHNA, CDR2 YNFKEQ. The CDR3 has 18 residues. The junction had 9 bases not matched to a gene; V was cut back by 3 bases and J by 4 bases. CDR3 residues: CASSQGLAGGGVRETQYF. In DNA form, the CDR3 reads TGTGCCAGCAGCCAGGGACTAGCGGGGGGAGGGGTTCGAGAGACCCAGTACTTC.

The chain is built from TRBV7-6 and TRBJ1-1; 9 nucleotides agree with TRBD1. Looked up from germline, CDR1 is SGHVS and CDR2 is FNYEAQ. V lost 5 bases and J lost 6; bases outside the gene matches: 10. This CDR3 contains 15 residues. The DNA for the CDR3 is TGTGCCAGCAGCCCAATCACAGGGGGCGTCGCTGAAGCTTTCTTT. It specifies CASSPITGGVAEAFF.

The CDR3 DNA follows: TGTGCCAGCAGCAAAGCAAAAGATAGCTCCTACGAGCAGTACGTC. This sequence encodes CASSKAKDSSYEQYV. The chain combines TRBV21-1 with TRBJ2-7; the D call TRBD2 from the table was never checked on the DNA. TRBV21-1 has pseudogene status. The CDR3 is 15 residues long.

The V call is TRBV6-5, the J call TRBJ1-5; no clear D gene. Trimming removed 8 bases at V and 0 bases at J, with 14 bases between. CDR1 is MNHEY and CDR2 is SVGAGI in the germline V gene. The CDR3 runs to 15 residues. CDR3 sequence reads: CASHRETYSNQPQHF. The DNA of the CDR3 is TGTGCCAGCCACCGGGAGACTTATAGCAATCAGCCCCAGCATTTT.

This chain uses TRBV14 with TRBJ2-5; 7 nucleotides line up with TRBD1. The CDR3 loop spans 15 amino acids. Germline values: CDR1 SGHDN, CDR2 FVKESK. J was trimmed by 2 bases and V by 3 bases; bases with no gene match: 6. This chain's CDR3 is CASSQRGQLQETQYF. The CDR3 DNA reads as TGTGCCAGCAGCCAGAGGGGGCAGCTTCAAGAGACCCAGTACTTC.

This clone came up once. The chain employs TRBV25-1 and TRBJ1-1, with D maybe TRBD1 (6 bases). The V end lost 6 bases, the J end lost 4 bases, and 18 bases lay between the germline ends. Looked up from germline, CDR1 is MGHDK and CDR2 is SYGVNS. The CDR3 consists of 15 residues. CDR3 nucleotide sequence: TGTGCCAGCAGGGGCAGGGGACATTCGGGCACTGAAGCTTTCTTT. Translating gives CASRGRGHSGTEAFF.

Comments on this clone: An end of the junction does not agree with germline; a read error may underlie this. Other DNA sequences in the sample encode the same CDR3. The CDR3 DNA reads as TGTGCTAGCAGTCTAGACGGAAGCTCCTACAATGAGCAGTTCTTC. Its translation is CASSLDGSSYNEQFF. The V call is TRBV7-7, the J call TRBJ2-1; no definite D call. Germline CDR1 SSHAT, CDR2 FNYEAQ (reference sequence). CDR3 length: 15 amino acids.

The chain carries TRBV6-1 and TRBJ2-2, with 8 nucleotides matching TRBD1. The CDR3 consists of 14 residues. The V gene end was trimmed by 2 bases and the J gene end by 6 bases; junction bases not matched to a gene: 2. Germline assignment: CDR1 MNHNS and CDR2 SASEGT. The CDR3 bases are TGTGCCAGCAGTGAAAACAGGGGGGCCGGGGAGCTGTTTTTT. Residues: CASSENRGAGELFF.

This clone showed up just a few times. CDR3 protein: CASRGTSTPLHF. DNA for the CDR3: TGTGCCAGCAGGGGGACATCGACACCCCTCCACTTT. The chain recombines TRBV2 with TRBJ1-6; tentative D call: TRBD1 (6 bases). In germline, CDR1 is SNHLY, CDR2 FYNNEI. This CDR3 is 12 amino acids long. V lost 6 bases to trimming and J lost 11 bases, with 11 bases between them.

In its sample, this clone was seen once. CDR3 bases: TGTGCCAGCAGTAGCCGCGAGAGTACGAATGGCTACACCTTC. As protein: CASSSRESTNGYTF. The chain carries TRBV6-5 and TRBJ1-2; no definite D call. Germline values: CDR1 MNHEY, CDR2 SVGAGI. CDR3 length: 14 residues. V shed 5 bases and J shed 6 bases, with 16 bases lying between them.

Of note for this clone: Mismatch with germline at one junction end may stem from a read error. The chain combines TRBV5-6 with TRBJ1-1; D may be TRBD1 (5 bases). CDR3 length: 13 residues. Germline V lookup: CDR1 SGHDT, CDR2 YYEEEE. The CDR3 protein is CASSMTVNTEAFF. The CDR3 bases are TGTGCCAGCAGCATGACAGTGAATACTGAAGCTTTCTTT.

The gene calls are TRBV6-5 and TRBJ2-7; D possibly corresponds to TRBD1 (6 bases). The CDR3 is made up of 12 amino acids. V lost 7 bases to trimming and J lost 5 bases, with 12 bases between them. Germline assignment: CDR1 MNHEY and CDR2 SVGAGI. For the CDR3, the DNA is TGTGCCAGCACCCAGGGGATCCACGAGCAGTACTTC. Amino acid sequence: CASTQGIHEQYF.

This chain links TRBV11-3 with TRBJ2-5, with 16 bases identical to TRBD2. The CDR3 runs 17 residues. Trimming removed 5 bases from V and 6 bases from J; junction bases left unmatched: 9. Germline CDR1 reads SGHNT; CDR2 reads YENEEA. CDR3 DNA: TGTGCCAGCAGCATCGGGACTAGCGGGGGGGTTACCCAGACCCAGTACTTC. This encodes CASSIGTSGGVTQTQYF.

This clone was seen just once. The chain joins TRBV7-2 to TRBJ1-2, with D possibly being TRBD1 (6 bases). The CDR3 is 13 amino acids. CDR1 and CDR2 (germline): SGHTA, FQGNSA. V shed 2 bases and J shed 5 bases, with 9 bases lying between them. The CDR3 protein is CASSLMQGYGYTF. CDR3 nucleotide sequence: TGTGCCAGCAGCTTAATGCAGGGGTATGGCTACACCTTC.

The J gene is TRBJ1-3, the V gene TRBV19; maybe TRBD1 (6 bases). Germline V gives CDR1 LNHDA, CDR2 SQIVND (reference sequence). The V end was cut by 5 bases, the J end by 0 bases, with 8 bases between. This CDR3 region has 14 residues. The CDR3 loop is CASSRTASGNTIYF. CDR3 DNA: TGTGCCAGTAGTCGGACAGCCTCTGGAAACACCATATATTTT.

The chain combines TRBV3-1 (or the pseudogene TRBV3-2) with TRBJ2-3, with D possibly TRBD2 on 5 matching bases. V lost 2 bases and J lost 8, with 17 bases in between. The CDR3 sequence is 15 residues long. CDR1 and CDR2 (germline): LGHDT, YNNKEL (reference sequence). This chain's CDR3 is CASSQRGLGRLTQYF. Here the CDR3 DNA reads TGTGCCAGCAGCCAAAGAGGGCTAGGCAGACTTACGCAGTATTTT.

This chain connects TRBV5-1 to TRBJ1-5, with a tentative D call TRBD1 (6 bases). V gave up 0 bases and J gave up 7 bases, with 14 bases separating them. This CDR3 comprises 15 residues. Germline-derived CDR1 and CDR2 are SGHRS and YFSETQ. The chain's CDR3 is CASSLEGGAGQPQHF. The CDR3 region has the DNA TGCGCCAGCAGCTTGGAGGGGGGGGCGGGACAGCCCCAGCATTTT.

The chain recombines TRBV7-8 with TRBJ1-5, with TRBD1 matching 7 bases. The trim removed 1 base at V and 0 bases at J, leaving 12 bases unmatched. The CDR3 spans 19 residues. Germline CDR1 and CDR2: SGHVS and FQNEAQ. The CDR3 sequence: CASSLDMGQGDLSNQPQHF. Written as DNA, the CDR3 is TGTGCCAGCAGCTTAGATATGGGCCAGGGGGACCTTAGCAATCAGCCCCAGCATTTT.

This chain links TRBV5-6 with TRBJ2-2; 9 positions match TRBD2. Germline-derived CDR1 and CDR2 are SGHDT and YYEEEE. The CDR3 covers 18 residues. Trimming cost V 6 bases and J 1 base; bases outside gene matches: 13. The CDR3 here is CASIYPRGGEVNTGELFF. DNA of the CDR3: TGTGCCAGCATCTACCCCCGCGGGGGGGAAGTGAACACCGGGGAGCTGTTTTTT.

J is TRBJ2-7 and V is TRBV5-1, with 14 positions matching TRBD2. From germline, CDR1 is SGHRS and CDR2 YFSETQ. The CDR3 contains 18 residues. V dropped 3 bases and J dropped 3; count of bases not matched to a gene: 11. The CDR3 coding sequence is TGCGCCAGCAGCTCCACTCGACTAGCGGGGGGGCCTATCTACGAGCAGTACGTC. This gives the protein CASSSTRLAGGPIYEQYV.

This chain joins TRBV6-5 and TRBJ1-1; D is undetermined. Trimming removed 6 bases from V and 1 base from J, with 9 bases in between. Per the germline V gene, CDR1 is MNHEY and CDR2 is SVGAGI. The length of the CDR3 is 13 residues. CDR3 amino acids: CASSLPGNTEAFF. CDR3 DNA: TGTGCCAGCAGCTTGCCAGGGAACACTGAAGCTTTCTTT.

This clone has more than one count but fewer than ten. This rearrangement joins TRBV3-1 (or the pseudogene TRBV3-2) to TRBJ2-5, with 10 bases that match TRBD1. This CDR3 comprises 14 residues. The germline gives CDR1 LGHDT, CDR2 YNNKEL (reference sequence). The V segment lost 0 bases and the J segment 8 bases; nucleotides outside the gene matches: 3. The CDR3 protein is CASSQDGTGDTQYF. CDR3 coding DNA: TGTGCCAGCAGCCAAGACGGGACAGGGGATACCCAGTACTTC.

V and J are TRBV27 and TRBJ1-4; a weak D match, TRBD1 (6 bases). The CDR3 covers 12 residues. V was trimmed by 10 bases and J by 5 bases, leaving 11 bases between them. Germline lookup yields CDR1 MNHEY and CDR2 SMNVEV (reference sequence). CDR3 in amino acids: CATGGGNEKLFF. The CDR3 bases are TGTGCCACCGGGGGGGGCAATGAAAAACTGTTTTTT. The variable domain in full, with the rest retrieved from reference TRBV27 and TRBJ1-4, is EAQVTQNPRYLITVTGKKLTVTCSQNMNHEYMSWYRQDPGLGLRQIYYSMNVEVTDKGDVPEGYKVSRKEKRNFPLILESPSPNQTSLYFCATGGGNEKLFFGSGTQLSVL.

Regarding this clone: This sample includes further DNA sequences coding for the same CDR3. V is TRBV4-1 and J is TRBJ1-5; D is unclear. Germline V gene sequence: CDR1 MGHRA, CDR2 YSYEKL. The CDR3 spans 13 residues. V shed 1 base and J shed 4 bases, with 5 bases lying between them. The CDR3 nucleotides are TGCGCCAGCAGCCAAGTCTTGAATCAGCCCCAGCATTTT. This codes for CASSQVLNQPQHF.

This clone was detected once. The CDR3: CASSRTGGEGYTF. Written as DNA, the CDR3 is TGCGCCAGCAGCCGGACAGGGGGAGAGGGCTACACCTTC. The chain has TRBV10-2 and TRBJ1-2; 10 bases map to TRBD1. V shed 6 bases, J shed 8 bases, and the junction held 6 bases outside the gene matches. The length of the CDR3 is 13 residues. Germline CDR1 reads WSHSY; CDR2 reads SAAADI.